This T cell receptor (beta chain) was recorded in a study of neurological immune-mediated disorders. Broader study findings: No sharing of CDR3 amino acid sequences was observed among expanded clones across subjects, suggesting private repertoires in all groups. The highest TCR clonal expansion occurred in HTLV-1-associated myelopathy; multiple sclerosis fell below healthy controls.

The CDR3 is made up of 14 amino acids. The germline gives CDR1 DFQATT, CDR2 SNEGSKA (reference sequence). Germline trimming cut 6 bases from V and 0 bases from J; bases unmatched to any gene: 3. In its sample, this clonotype was seen many times. The antigen is unknown. Unsorted libraries were prepared from 2 million PBMCs held at -80 C. Synthesis of cDNA used 5'RACE (with 10-nucleotide random UMIs). One entry per CDR3 protein results from TCRdb running MiXCR on the 5' RACE reads. The sample has more than 50,000 distinct CDR3 sequences, 9.5% to 12% seen once; the top ten hold less than 2%. Material for sequencing was PBMCs. The TCR was taken from a man between 60 and 70 years old in good health. V gene TRBV20-1 combines with J gene TRBJ2-2, with TRBD2 matching over 8 bases. CDR3 protein: CSARLAPNTGELFF. Here the CDR3 DNA reads TGCAGTGCCAGACTAGCGCCGAACACCGGGGAGCTGTTTTTT.